The clone carrying this T cell receptor beta chain was counted once. This record comes from a study of cytomegalovirus exposure and HLA in healthy donors. It was with 60 Vbeta and 13 Jbeta primers that the PCR ran. The assay was immunoSEQ multiplex PCR, and TCRdb's table has in-frame clones only and misses some. The sample yields about 59,000 clones, 80% seen once. Sequencing was carried out using PBMCs. This clonotype was sampled from a middle-aged woman in good health and CMV-seronegative.

The CDR3 loop is CASSWAPGEYYGYTF. In DNA, the CDR3 is TGTGCCAGCAGTTGGGCCCCCGGGGAGTACTATGGCTACACCTTC. V is TRBV27 and J is TRBJ1-2; no firm D call. The CDR3 totals 15 residues. Trimming removed 4 bases at V and 3 bases at J, with 15 bases between. The germline gives CDR1 MNHEY, CDR2 SMNVEV (reference sequence).